This T cell receptor beta chain originates from a study of cytomegalovirus exposure and HLA in healthy donors. Study-wide points: Associated with cytomegalovirus, according to the listing, were 164 TCR beta chains.

Here immunoSEQ multiplex PCR was the method, and the copy in TCRdb shows in-frame clones only, minus some. The table lists some 240,000 clones, roughly 84% of them singletons. This clone was observed a single time. The antigen is unknown. The CDR3 consists of 15 residues. V lost 3 bases to trimming and J lost 2 bases, with 11 bases between them. The germline CDR1 and CDR2 sequences are SGHTA and FQGTGA. This sequence was found in a woman aged 18-29 years in good health and CMV-seropositive. The rearrangement joins TRBV7-3 to TRBJ2-1, with a possible D match to TRBD2 (6 bases). What was sequenced was PBMCs. Here the CDR3 DNA reads TGTGCCAGCAGCTTTGGAGGACTAACCTACAATGAGCAGTTCTTC. Protein sequence: CASSFGGLTYNEQFF.